One and the same sample provided the 20 T cell receptor beta chains below, sequenced in a study of T cells in Graves' hyperthyroidism and ophthalmopathy. RNA transcripts yielded amplified TCR beta CDR3 regions. Initially, a first-round RT-PCR of the TCR CDR3 employed the HTBI primer set. TCRdb fed the multiplex PCR reads into MiXCR, producing one record per CDR3 protein. Of about 510,000 distinct CDR3 sequences listed, 14% are singletons. The sequencing sample was made of blood. The receptor source for this set is a woman aged 40-49 years with Graves' hyperthyroidism.

This clonotype appeared many times. The V gene is TRBV11-2, the J gene TRBJ2-2; D is possibly TRBD2 (5 bases). CDR3 length: 16 amino acids. Trimming left V 1 base short and J 4 bases short, with 13 bases between. Per germline, CDR1 SGHAT and CDR2 FQNNGV. CDR3 residues: CASSLGVGRGTGELFF. The CDR3 bases are TGTGCCAGCAGCTTAGGTGTGGGTCGGGGCACCGGGGAGCTGTTTTTT.

This clonotype was counted between two and nine times. V and J are TRBV28 and TRBJ2-1; 8 bases match TRBD1. The V gene end was trimmed by 6 bases and the J gene end by 9 bases; junction bases not matched to a gene: 7. CDR3 size: 13 residues. Germline V gene sequence: CDR1 MDHEN, CDR2 SYDVKM. CDR3 loop: CASRGQGISEQFF. The DNA of the CDR3 is TGTGCCAGCAGAGGACAGGGTATCAGTGAGCAGTTCTTC.

The V gene is TRBV20-1, the J gene TRBJ1-5; 8 bases are a match to TRBD1. The CDR3 spans 15 residues. In germline, CDR1 is DFQATT, CDR2 SNEGSKA (reference sequence). V lost 4 bases, J lost 3 bases, and 8 bases stayed unmatched. CDR3 region: CSAKRQGTLNQPQHF. DNA of the CDR3: TGCAGTGCTAAAAGACAGGGGACCCTCAATCAGCCCCAGCATTTT.

This clonotype came up a few times. The chain couples TRBV12-3 or TRBV12-4 to TRBJ2-3; no definite D call. V lost 3 bases and J lost 0, with 7 bases in between. CDR3 size: 14 residues. The CDR3 protein is CASSFSESTDTQYF. CDR3 DNA sequence: TGTGCCAGCAGTTTCTCGGAAAGCACAGATACGCAGTATTTT.

This clonotype was found a few times. The genes are TRBV19 and TRBJ2-7, with TRBD2 matching 7 bases. Trimming at V came to 1 base and at J to 0 bases, leaving 6 bases not matched to a gene. This CDR3 spans 16 amino acids. CDR1 and CDR2 from the germline V gene are LNHDA and SQIVND (reference sequence). The CDR3 reads CASSIGGPGGSYEQYF. The CDR3 DNA sequence: TGTGCCAGTAGTATAGGAGGCCCGGGAGGCTCCTACGAGCAGTACTTC.

This rearrangement joins TRBV7-2 to TRBJ1-5; unclear D gene. The CDR3 has 17 residues. V lost 1 base and J 4 bases, leaving 17 bases between the germline ends. Germline lookup yields CDR1 SGHTA and CDR2 FQGNSA. DNA of the CDR3: TGTGCCAGCAGCTTAGGGGCCAGCCTACCCGTAAATCAGCCCCAGCATTTT. Translating gives CASSLGASLPVNQPQHF.

Many counts were recorded for this clonotype. The V call is TRBV2, the J call TRBJ2-1; no clear D gene. Germline assignment: CDR1 SNHLY and CDR2 FYNNEI. This CDR3 contains 13 residues. V was clipped by 6 bases and J by 2 bases, with 8 bases between them. The CDR3 nucleotides read TGTGCCAGCAGGGGCGCGCCCTACAATGAGCAGTTCTTC. Translation: CASRGAPYNEQFF. The full variable domain, in which reference TRBV2 and TRBJ2-1 provide the parts outside the CDR3, is EPEVTQTPSHQVTQMGQEVILRCVPISNHLYFYWYRQILGQKVEFLVSFYNNEISEKSEIFDDQFSVERPDGSNFTLKIRSTKLEDSAMYFCASRGAPYNEQFFGPGTRLTVL.

This clonotype has a count of ten or more. The chain recombines TRBV6-1 with TRBJ2-7; 8 nucleotides align to TRBD1. V lost 6 bases, J lost 6 bases, and 7 bases stayed unmatched. CDR3 length: 13 residues. Germline-derived CDR1 and CDR2 are MNHNS and SASEGT. CDR3 in DNA: TGTGCCAGCAGCACAGGGGGGATCAGCGAGCAGTACTTC. It translates to CASSTGGISEQYF.

This clonotype has just a few counts. The J gene is TRBJ2-5, the V gene TRBV30; tentative D call: TRBD1 (6 bases). This CDR3 has 15 residues. Trimming cost V 0 bases and J 2 bases, with 13 bases left between them. From germline, CDR1 is GTSNPN and CDR2 SVGIG (reference sequence). The CDR3 region has the DNA TGTGCCTGGAGTGTAATAGGACAGCCACAAGAGACCCAGTACTTC. Its translation is CAWSVIGQPQETQYF. The complete variable domain, with remaining parts taken from reference TRBV30 and TRBJ2-5, reads SQTIHQWPATLVQPVGSPLSLECTVEGTSNPNLYWYRQAAGRGLQLLFYSVGIGQISSEVPQNLSASRPQDRQFILSSKKLLLSDSGFYLCAWSVIGQPQETQYFGPGTRLLVL.

This clonotype was counted at least ten times. The V and J genes are TRBV7-2 and TRBJ2-3; TRBD2 matches 8 bases. Per germline, CDR1 SGHTA and CDR2 FQGNSA. The J segment lost 6 bases and the V segment lost 5 bases, leaving 16 bases of the junction unmatched. The CDR3 runs 17 residues. In nucleotides, the CDR3 is TGTGCCAGCAGCCCAACAGAACTAGCGGCCCGCCGGGATACGCAGTATTTT. Its protein product is CASSPTELAARRDTQYF.

This clonotype was counted only a few times. CDR3 in DNA: TGTGCCAGCAGCTCCGCTGGAGGAAACACCATATATTTT. It translates to CASSSAGGNTIYF. V is TRBV5-4 and J is TRBJ1-3, with D hard to call. V shed 3 bases and J shed 4 bases, with 8 bases lying between them. From germline, CDR1 is SGHNT and CDR2 YYREEE (reference sequence). CDR3 size: 13 residues.

This clonotype was observed many times. The junction shows a germline mismatch at one end, possibly a read error. This sequence joins TRBV28 and TRBJ1-2; a possible D gene is TRBD1 (6 bases). CDR1 and CDR2 from the germline V gene are MDHEN and SYDVKM. CDR3 length equals 18 residues. The DNA of the CDR3 is TGTGCCAGCAGTTCAAACCACCTTTACCGGGACATAAACTGTGGCTACACCTTC. It is translated as CASSSNHLYRDINCGYTF.

The chain couples TRBV3-1 to TRBJ1-1; D is possibly TRBD1 (6 bases). This CDR3 region has 16 residues. Germline CDR1 and CDR2: LGHDT and YNNKEL (reference sequence). The germline V and J ends were trimmed by 0 bases and 4 bases, with 15 bases remaining between them. The CDR3 region has the DNA TGTGCCAGCAGCCAAGAACAGGGTAGGAGGGTCACTGAAGCTTTCTTT. Protein: CASSQEQGRRVTEAFF.

This clonotype has more than one count but fewer than ten. The chain joins TRBV5-1 to TRBJ1-4; TRBD1 agrees at 8 bases. This CDR3 comprises 13 residues. Germline values: CDR1 SGHRS, CDR2 YFSETQ. With 4 bases clipped from V and 8 bases from J, the junction kept 4 bases outside the gene matches. In DNA form, the CDR3 reads TGCGCCAGCAGCACCGGGACAGGAGAAAAACTGTTTTTT. Amino acids: CASSTGTGEKLFF.

V is TRBV10-3 and J is TRBJ2-1; D unresolved. This CDR3 has 16 amino acids. With 3 bases removed from V and 8 bases from J, the gap between germline ends came to 20 bases. Per germline, CDR1 ENHRY and CDR2 SYGVKD. CDR3 region: CAISDNIGYPYDEQFF. The CDR3 DNA reads as TGTGCCATCAGTGATAATATCGGCTACCCGTACGATGAGCAGTTCTTC.

This clonotype was detected a few times. V and J are TRBV2 and TRBJ2-7; D might be TRBD1 (6 bases). The CDR3 contains 15 residues. Trimming pared 0 bases from V and 3 bases from J, leaving 12 bases between. Germline assignment: CDR1 SNHLY and CDR2 FYNNEI. As DNA, the CDR3 is TGTGCCAGCAGTGAAGCGGGCCAGGGGATCTACGAGCAGTACTTC. Translation: CASSEAGQGIYEQYF.

Many counts were recorded for this clonotype. The chain links TRBV2 to TRBJ1-1, with D maybe TRBD1 (5 bases). Trimming removed 6 bases from V and 4 bases from J, with 15 bases in between. The CDR3 consists of 14 residues. Germline CDR1 is SNHLY and CDR2 is FYNNEI. Here the CDR3 reads CASRAAGLGTEAFF. The CDR3 DNA follows: TGTGCCAGCAGAGCCGCGGGACTGGGCACTGAAGCTTTCTTT.

This clonotype was detected many times. The chain carries TRBV20-1 and TRBJ2-1; D is possibly TRBD1 (6 bases). The CDR3 is 15 amino acids. CDR1 and CDR2 (germline): DFQATT, SNEGSKA (reference sequence). The V end lost 5 bases, the J end lost 4 bases, and 18 bases lay between the germline ends. DNA of the CDR3: TGCAGTGCTTACCGACAGGACCTACCTTACAATGAGCAGTTCTTC. Translated: CSAYRQDLPYNEQFF.

V and J are TRBV11-3 and TRBJ2-1; 11 positions agree with TRBD1. The CDR3 spans 17 residues. V trimming: 1 base; J trimming: 7 bases; junction bases outside the gene matches: 9. Germline CDR1 and CDR2: SGHNT and YENEEA. CDR3 nucleotide sequence: TGTGCCAGCAGCTTAGCTGCCGGACAGGGGGCGCGAAATGAGCAGTTCTTC. Translated, it gives CASSLAAGQGARNEQFF.

The chain couples TRBV13 to TRBJ1-3; D is ambiguous. This CDR3 contains 16 residues. Trimming took 0 bases from V and 0 from J, leaving 9 bases between them. Germline loops: CDR1 PRHDT, CDR2 FYEKMQ (reference sequence). CDR3 nucleotide sequence: TGTGCCAGCAGCTTAGGCTTCGGTACCTCTGGAAACACCATATATTTT. Amino acid sequence: CASSLGFGTSGNTIYF.